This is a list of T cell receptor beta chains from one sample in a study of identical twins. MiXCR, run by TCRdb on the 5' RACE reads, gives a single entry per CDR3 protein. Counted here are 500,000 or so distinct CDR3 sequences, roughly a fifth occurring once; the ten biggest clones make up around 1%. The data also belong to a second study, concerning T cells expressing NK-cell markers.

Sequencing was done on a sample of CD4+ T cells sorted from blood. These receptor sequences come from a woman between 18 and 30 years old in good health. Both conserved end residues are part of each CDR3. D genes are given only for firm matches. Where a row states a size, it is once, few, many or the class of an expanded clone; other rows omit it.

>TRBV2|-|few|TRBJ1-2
TGTGCCAGCGGGGCCCGGGGGGCAAAGGACTACACCTTC
CASGARGAKDYTF
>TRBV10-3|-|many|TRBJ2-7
TGTGCCATCGGAGAGCGGAACTCCTACGAGCAGTACTTC
CAIGERNSYEQYF
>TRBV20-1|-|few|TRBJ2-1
TGCAGTTCTGCGCCTTTCAATGAGCAGTTCTTC
CSSAPFNEQFF
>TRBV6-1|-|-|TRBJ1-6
TGTGCCAGCTCCTATAGATTGGGCTTGAGTTCACCCCTCCACTTT
CASSYRLGLSSPLHF
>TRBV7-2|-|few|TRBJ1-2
TGTGCCAGCAGCGTGCACTATGGCTACACCTTC
CASSVHYGYTF
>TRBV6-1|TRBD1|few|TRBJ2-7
TGTGCCAGCAAGAAGGGACAGGGGTTCGACGAGCAGTACTTC
CASKKGQGFDEQYF
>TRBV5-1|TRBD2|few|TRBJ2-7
TGCGCCAGCAGCATAACTAGCGGGGGACTGGAGCAGTACTTC
CASSITSGGLEQYF
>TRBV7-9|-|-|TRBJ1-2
TGTGCCAGCAGCGCACAGGAGTATGGCTACACCTTC
CASSAQEYGYTF
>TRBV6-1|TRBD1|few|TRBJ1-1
TGTGCCAGCAGCTCCTACAGGGGAGCTGAAGCTTTCTTT
CASSSYRGAEAFF
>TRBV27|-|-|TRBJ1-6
TGTGCCAGCAGTTTAAGGCAGTTTAATTCACCCCTCCACTTT
CASSLRQFNSPLHF
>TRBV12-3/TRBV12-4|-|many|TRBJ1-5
TGTGCCAGCAGTTTAAGTCAGAATCAGCCCCAGCATTTT
CASSLSQNQPQHF
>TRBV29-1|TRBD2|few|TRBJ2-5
TGCAGCGTTGAAAAGGGAGGGGAGACCCAGTACTTC
CSVEKGGETQYF
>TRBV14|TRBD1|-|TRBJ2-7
TGTGCCAGCAGCCACCCGGGACAGACGACCTACGAGCAGTACTTC
CASSHPGQTTYEQYF
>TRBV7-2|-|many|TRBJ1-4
TGTGCCAGCAGCTTAGGGGGGGCGTATTATGAAAAACTGTTTTTT
CASSLGGAYYEKLFF
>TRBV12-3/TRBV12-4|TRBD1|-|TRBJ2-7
TGTGCCAGCAGGGGGACAGGGAAAGTGTACGAGCAGTACTTC
CASRGTGKVYEQYF
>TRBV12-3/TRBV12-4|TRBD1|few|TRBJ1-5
TGTGCCAGCAGTTCGCCGGGACAGACTTTTGGGCCCCAGCATTTT
CASSSPGQTFGPQHF
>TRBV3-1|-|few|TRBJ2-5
TGTGCCAGCAGCCAAGATCTTACAGGAGAGACCCAGTACTTC
CASSQDLTGETQYF
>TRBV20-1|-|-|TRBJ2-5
TGCAGCGGGGGACTGGCCCCGGGGGTGGGAGAGACCCAGTACTTC
CSGGLAPGVGETQYF
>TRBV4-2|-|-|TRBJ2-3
TGTGCCAGCAGCCTGGGCGGGGGCCTCACAGATACGCAGTATTTT
CASSLGGGLTDTQYF
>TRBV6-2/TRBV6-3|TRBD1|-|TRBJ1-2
TGTGCCAGCAGCCAGGGGGCCTCCTATGGCTACACCTTC
CASSQGASYGYTF
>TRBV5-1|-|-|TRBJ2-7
TGCGCCAGCAGCTTGGCCGGACACTACGAGCAGTACTTC
CASSLAGHYEQYF
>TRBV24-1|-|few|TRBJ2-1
TGTGCCACCAGTGACTCGAGTTCCGGCAGGGCTGGGTACAATGAGCAGTTCTTC
CATSDSSSGRAGYNEQFF
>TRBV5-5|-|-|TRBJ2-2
TGTGCCAGCAGCAGAGCGGGCACCGGGGAGCTGTTTTTT
CASSRAGTGELFF
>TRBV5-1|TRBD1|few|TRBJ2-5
TGCGCCAGCAGTTTTCCGACAGGGCAGGAGACCCAGTACTTC
CASSFPTGQETQYF
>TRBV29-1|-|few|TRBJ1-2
TGCAGCGTTGATAAGGGTAACTATGGCTACACCTTC
CSVDKGNYGYTF
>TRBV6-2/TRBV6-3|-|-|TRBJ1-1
TGTGCCAGCAGTTCGACAAACCTGGGGGACGGCCCCCGGGGGACTGAAGCTTTCTTT
CASSSTNLGDGPRGTEAFF
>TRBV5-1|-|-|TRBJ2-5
TGCGCCAGCAGCTTGGAGAACGCTCGAGAGACCCAGTACTTC
CASSLENARETQYF
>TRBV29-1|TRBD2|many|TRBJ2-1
TGCAGCGTTGGGCTAGCGGGAGGAGGTGAGCAGTTCTTC
CSVGLAGGGEQFF
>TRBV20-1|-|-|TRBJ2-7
TGCAGTGCTAGCCGGGTCAACGAGCAGTACTTC
CSASRVNEQYF
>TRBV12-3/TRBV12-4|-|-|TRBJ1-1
TGTGCCAGCAGTCCCTACCCAGGGGAAGCTTTCTTT
CASSPYPGEAFF
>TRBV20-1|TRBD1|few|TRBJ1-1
TGCAGTGCCAACGGACAGGGCGGGATGAACACTGAAGCTTTCTTT
CSANGQGGMNTEAFF
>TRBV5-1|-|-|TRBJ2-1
TGCGCCAGCAGCTTGGTCGCCCTTAGCTCCTACAATGAGCAGTTCTTC
CASSLVALSSYNEQFF
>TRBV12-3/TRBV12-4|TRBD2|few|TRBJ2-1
TGTGCCAGCAGTTTAGCAACTAGCGGGGCTGAACATGAGCAGTTCTTC
CASSLATSGAEHEQFF
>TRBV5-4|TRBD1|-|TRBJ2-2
TGTGCCAGCAGCAGAGGGACAGCCGGCTCCGGGGAGCTGTTTTTT
CASSRGTAGSGELFF
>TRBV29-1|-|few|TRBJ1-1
TGCAGCGTCCTGACCCTGGACAAAAGGCTTTTCACTGAAGCTTTCTTT
CSVLTLDKRLFTEAFF